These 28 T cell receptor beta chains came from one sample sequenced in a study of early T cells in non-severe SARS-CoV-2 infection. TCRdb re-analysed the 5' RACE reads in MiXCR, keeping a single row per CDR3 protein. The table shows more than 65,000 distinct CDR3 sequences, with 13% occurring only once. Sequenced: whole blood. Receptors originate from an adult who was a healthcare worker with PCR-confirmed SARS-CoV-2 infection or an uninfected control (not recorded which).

CDR3 amino acids: CASSERADTQYF. The DNA of the CDR3 is TGTGCCAGCAGTGAACGGGCAGATACGCAGTATTTT. The chain carries TRBV2 and TRBJ2-3; D gene ambiguous. V was clipped by 2 bases and J by 4 bases, with 4 bases between them. The CDR3 spans 12 residues. Per the germline V gene, CDR1 is SNHLY and CDR2 is FYNNEI.

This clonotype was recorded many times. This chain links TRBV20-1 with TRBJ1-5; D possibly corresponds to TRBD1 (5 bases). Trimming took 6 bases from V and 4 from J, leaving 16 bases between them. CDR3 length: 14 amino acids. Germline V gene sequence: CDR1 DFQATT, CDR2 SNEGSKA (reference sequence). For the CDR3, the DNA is TGCAGTGCCAAAACAGGCGGCGAAAATCAGCCCCAGCATTTT. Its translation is CSAKTGGENQPQHF.

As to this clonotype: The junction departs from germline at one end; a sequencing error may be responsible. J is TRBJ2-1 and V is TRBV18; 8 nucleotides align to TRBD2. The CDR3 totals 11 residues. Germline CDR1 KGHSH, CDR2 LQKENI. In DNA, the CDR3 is TGTGCCAGCTCACCTTCAGCGGGGGAGGTCTTC. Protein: CASSPSAGEVF.

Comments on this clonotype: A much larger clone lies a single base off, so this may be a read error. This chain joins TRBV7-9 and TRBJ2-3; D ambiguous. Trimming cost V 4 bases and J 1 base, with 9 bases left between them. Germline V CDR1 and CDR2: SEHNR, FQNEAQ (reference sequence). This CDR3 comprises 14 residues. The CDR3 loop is CASSSPLGTDTQYF. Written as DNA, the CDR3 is TGTGCCAGCAGCTCCCCCTTGGGCACAGATACGCAGTATTTT. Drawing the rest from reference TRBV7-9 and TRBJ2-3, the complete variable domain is DTGVSQNPRHKITKRGQNVTFRCDPISEHNRLYWYRQTLGQGPEFLTYFQNEAQLEKSRLLSDRFSAERPKGSFSTLEIQRTEQGDSAMYLCASSSPLGTDTQYFGPGTRLTVL.

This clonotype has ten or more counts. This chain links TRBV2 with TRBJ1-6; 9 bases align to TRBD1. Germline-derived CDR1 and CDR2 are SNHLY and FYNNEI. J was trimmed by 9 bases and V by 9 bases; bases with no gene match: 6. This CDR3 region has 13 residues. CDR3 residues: CARARDRASPLHF. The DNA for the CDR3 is TGTGCCAGGGCGCGGGACAGGGCTTCACCCCTCCACTTT.

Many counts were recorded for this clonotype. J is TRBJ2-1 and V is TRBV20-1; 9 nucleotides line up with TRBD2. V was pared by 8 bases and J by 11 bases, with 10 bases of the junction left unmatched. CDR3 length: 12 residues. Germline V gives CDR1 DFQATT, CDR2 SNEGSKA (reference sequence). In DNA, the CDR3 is TGCAGTTCCGCCCGTCTAGCGGGGAAGCAGTTCTTC. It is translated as CSSARLAGKQFF.

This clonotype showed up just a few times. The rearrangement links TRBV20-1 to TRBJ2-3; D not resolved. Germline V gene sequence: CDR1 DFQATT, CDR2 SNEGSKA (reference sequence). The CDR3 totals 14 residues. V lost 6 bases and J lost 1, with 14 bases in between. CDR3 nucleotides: TGCAGTGCCGACTTGATTTGGGGCACAGATACGCAGTATTTT. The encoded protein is CSADLIWGTDTQYF.

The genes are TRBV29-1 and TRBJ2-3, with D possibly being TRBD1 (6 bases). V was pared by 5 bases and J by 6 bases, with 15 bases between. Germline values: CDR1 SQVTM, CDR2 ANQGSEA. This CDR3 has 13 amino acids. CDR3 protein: CSVNMGARDTQYF. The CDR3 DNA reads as TGCAGCGTTAATATGGGGGCACGGGATACGCAGTATTTT.

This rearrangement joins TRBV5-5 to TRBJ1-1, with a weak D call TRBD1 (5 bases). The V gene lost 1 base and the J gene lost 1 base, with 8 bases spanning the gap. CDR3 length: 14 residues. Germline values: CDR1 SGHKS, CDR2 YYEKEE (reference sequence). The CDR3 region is CASSLNDRNTEAFF. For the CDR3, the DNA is TGTGCCAGCAGCTTGAATGACAGGAACACTGAAGCTTTCTTT.

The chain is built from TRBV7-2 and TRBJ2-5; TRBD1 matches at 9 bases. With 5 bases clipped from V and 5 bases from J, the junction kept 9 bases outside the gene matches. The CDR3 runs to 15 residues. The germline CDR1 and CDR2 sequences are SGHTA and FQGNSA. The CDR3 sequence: CASSPGQGRWETQYF. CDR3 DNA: TGTGCCAGCAGCCCAGGACAGGGGAGATGGGAGACCCAGTACTTC.

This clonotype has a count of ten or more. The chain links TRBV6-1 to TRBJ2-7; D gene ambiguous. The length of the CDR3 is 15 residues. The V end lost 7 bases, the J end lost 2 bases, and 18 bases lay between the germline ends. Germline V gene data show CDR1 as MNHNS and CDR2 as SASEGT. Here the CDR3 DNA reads TGTGCCAGCAACCGCGTGGTCGCAGACGCCTACGAGCAGTACTTC. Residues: CASNRVVADAYEQYF.

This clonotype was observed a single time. The CDR3 is CSVVRGDTQYF. CDR3 sequence (DNA): TGCAGCGTTGTACGGGGAGATACGCAGTATTTT. The genes are TRBV29-1 and TRBJ2-3; weak D call: TRBD2 (5 bases). Germline-derived CDR1 and CDR2 are SQVTM and ANQGSEA. The CDR3 is 11 residues long. V was pared by 4 bases and J by 5 bases, with 7 bases between.

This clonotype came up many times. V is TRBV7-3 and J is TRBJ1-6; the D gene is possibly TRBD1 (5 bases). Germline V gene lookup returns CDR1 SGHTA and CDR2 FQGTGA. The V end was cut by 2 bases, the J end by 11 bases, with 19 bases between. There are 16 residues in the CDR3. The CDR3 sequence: CASSLGQTTAYAPLHF. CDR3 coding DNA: TGTGCCAGCAGCTTAGGGCAAACGACAGCCTACGCACCCCTCCACTTT.

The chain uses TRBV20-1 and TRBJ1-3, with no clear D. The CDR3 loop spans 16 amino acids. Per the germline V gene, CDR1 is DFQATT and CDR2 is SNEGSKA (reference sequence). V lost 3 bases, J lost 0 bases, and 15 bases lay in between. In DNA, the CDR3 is TGCAGTGCTAGGCCCTCGGGGATAACCTCTGGAAACACCATATATTTT. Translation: CSARPSGITSGNTIYF.

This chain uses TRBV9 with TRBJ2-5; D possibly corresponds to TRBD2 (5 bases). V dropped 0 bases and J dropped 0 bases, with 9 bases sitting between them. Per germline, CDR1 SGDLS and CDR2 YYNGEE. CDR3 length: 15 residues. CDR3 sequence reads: CASSVGGLYQETQYF. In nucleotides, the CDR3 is TGTGCCAGCAGCGTAGGCGGGTTGTACCAAGAGACCCAGTACTTC. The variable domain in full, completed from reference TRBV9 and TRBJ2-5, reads DSGVTQTPKHLITATGQRVTLRCSPRSGDLSVYWYQQSLDQGLQFLIQYYNGEERAKGNILERFSAQQFPDLHSELNLSSLELGDSALYFCASSVGGLYQETQYFGPGTRLLVL.

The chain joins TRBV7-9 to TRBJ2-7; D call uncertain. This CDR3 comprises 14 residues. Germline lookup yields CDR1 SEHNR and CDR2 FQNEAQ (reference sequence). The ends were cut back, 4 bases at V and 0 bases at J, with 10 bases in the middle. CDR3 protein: CASSWGGSSYEQYF. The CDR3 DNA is TGTGCCAGCAGCTGGGGTGGTAGCTCCTACGAGCAGTACTTC.

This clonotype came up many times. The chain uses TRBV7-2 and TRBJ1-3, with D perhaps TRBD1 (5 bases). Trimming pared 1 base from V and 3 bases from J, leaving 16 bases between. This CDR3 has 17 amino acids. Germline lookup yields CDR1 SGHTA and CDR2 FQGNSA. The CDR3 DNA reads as TGTGCCAGCAGCTTAGGGTCAGGGCGGTTCCATGGAAACACCATATATTTT. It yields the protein CASSLGSGRFHGNTIYF.

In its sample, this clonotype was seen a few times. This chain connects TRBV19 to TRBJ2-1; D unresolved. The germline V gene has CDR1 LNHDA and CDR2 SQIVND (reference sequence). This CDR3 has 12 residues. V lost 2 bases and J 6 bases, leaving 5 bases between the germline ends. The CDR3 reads CASSILLNEQFF. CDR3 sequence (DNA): TGTGCCAGTAGTATACTGCTCAATGAGCAGTTCTTC.

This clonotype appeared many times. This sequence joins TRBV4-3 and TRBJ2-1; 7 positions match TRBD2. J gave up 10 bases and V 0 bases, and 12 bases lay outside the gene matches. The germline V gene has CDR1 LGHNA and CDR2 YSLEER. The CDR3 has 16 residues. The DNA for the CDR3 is TGCGCCAGCAGCCAAGATGCAGGACTAGGCTTTGTAGAGCAGTTCTTC. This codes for CASSQDAGLGFVEQFF.

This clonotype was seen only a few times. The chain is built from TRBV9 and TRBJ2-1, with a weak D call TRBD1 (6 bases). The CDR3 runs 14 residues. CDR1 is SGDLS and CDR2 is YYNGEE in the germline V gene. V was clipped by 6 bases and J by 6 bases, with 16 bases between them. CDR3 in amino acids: CASNVPGHSNEQFF. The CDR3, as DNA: TGTGCCAGCAACGTGCCGGGACACAGCAATGAGCAGTTCTTC.

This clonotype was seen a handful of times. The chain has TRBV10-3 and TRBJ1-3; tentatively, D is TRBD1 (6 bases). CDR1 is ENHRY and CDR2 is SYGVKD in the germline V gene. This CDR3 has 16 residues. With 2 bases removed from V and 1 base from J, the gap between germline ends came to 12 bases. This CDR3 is CAISEPGAGSGNTIYF. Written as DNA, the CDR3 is TGTGCCATCAGTGAGCCGGGGGCCGGTTCTGGAAACACCATATATTTT.

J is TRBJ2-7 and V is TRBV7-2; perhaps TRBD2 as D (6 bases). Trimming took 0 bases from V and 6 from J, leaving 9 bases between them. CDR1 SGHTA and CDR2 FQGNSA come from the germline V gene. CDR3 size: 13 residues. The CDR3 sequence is CASSLARDGEQYF. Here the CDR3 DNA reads TGTGCCAGCAGCTTAGCGCGGGATGGCGAGCAGTACTTC.

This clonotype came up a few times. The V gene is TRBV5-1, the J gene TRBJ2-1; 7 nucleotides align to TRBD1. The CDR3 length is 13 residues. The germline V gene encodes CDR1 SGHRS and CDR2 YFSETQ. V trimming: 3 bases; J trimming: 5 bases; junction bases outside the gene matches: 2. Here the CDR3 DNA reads TGCGCCAGCAGCTCGACAGGGCACAATGAGCAGTTCTTC. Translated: CASSSTGHNEQFF.

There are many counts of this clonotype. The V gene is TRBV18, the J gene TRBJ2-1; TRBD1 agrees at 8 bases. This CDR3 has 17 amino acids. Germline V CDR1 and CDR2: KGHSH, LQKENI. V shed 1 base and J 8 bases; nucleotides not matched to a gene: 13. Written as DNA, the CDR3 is TGTGCCAGCTCACCACTACAGGGGGTGAAACTTTTGGATGAGCAGTTCTTC. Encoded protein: CASSPLQGVKLLDEQFF.

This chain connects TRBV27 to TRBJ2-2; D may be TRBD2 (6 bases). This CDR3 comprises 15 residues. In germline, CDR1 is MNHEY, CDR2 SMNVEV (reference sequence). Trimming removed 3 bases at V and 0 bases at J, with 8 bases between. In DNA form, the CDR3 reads TGTGCCAGCAGTTTGACGGGGGCGAACACCGGGGAGCTGTTTTTT. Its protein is CASSLTGANTGELFF.

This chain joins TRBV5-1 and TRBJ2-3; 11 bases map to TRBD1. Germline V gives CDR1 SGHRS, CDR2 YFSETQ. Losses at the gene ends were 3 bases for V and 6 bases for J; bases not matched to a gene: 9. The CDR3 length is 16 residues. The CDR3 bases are TGCGCCAGCAGCTCCGACGGACAGGGGGCGTGGGATACGCAGTATTTT. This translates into CASSSDGQGAWDTQYF.

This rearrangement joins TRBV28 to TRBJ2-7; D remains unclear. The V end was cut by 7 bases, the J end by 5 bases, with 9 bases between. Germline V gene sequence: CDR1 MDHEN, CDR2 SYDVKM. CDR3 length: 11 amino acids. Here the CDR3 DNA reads TGTGCCAGCACATTCTATAACGAGCAGTACTTC. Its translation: CASTFYNEQYF.

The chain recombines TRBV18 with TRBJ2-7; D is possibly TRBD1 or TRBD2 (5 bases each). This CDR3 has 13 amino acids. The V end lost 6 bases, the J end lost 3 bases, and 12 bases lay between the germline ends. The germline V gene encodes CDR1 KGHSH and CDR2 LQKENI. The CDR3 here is CASSLGTRYEQYF. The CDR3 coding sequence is TGTGCCAGCTCCTTAGGGACCCGCTACGAGCAGTACTTC.